The next 32 T cell receptor beta chains were all read from a single sample in a study of T-cell memory formation after mild COVID-19 (dated by TCRdb to the early 2020s). Receptors were amplified or captured by 5' RACE. The instrument was an Illumina NovaSeq 6000. TCRdb redid the processing of the public reads, applying fastp at Q25 and MiXCR, and retained in-frame beta chains. Identical CDR3 protein sequences are pooled into one entry, listed with their most common genes and DNA. The sample table lists about 360,000 distinct CDR3 sequences, under 15% of them with a count of one. The top ten hold 22% of the sample. The sequencing input was PBMCs or a T cell subset sorted from them (not recorded which). All receptors come from a man aged 18 to 30 who had mild COVID-19 (a few samples of this study predate the infection). The sample titles of this study are shuffled in the database, so cell type and time point are left out; the donor was told from shared clones.

This clonotype was seen many times. This chain joins TRBV24-1 and TRBJ2-3; D uncertain. V lost 5 bases and J 4 bases, leaving 9 bases between the germline ends. Germline CDR1 and CDR2: KGHDR and SFDVKD. This CDR3 comprises 13 residues. The CDR3 here is CATSGSGADTQYF. The DNA for the CDR3 is TGTGCCACCAGTGGGTCCGGCGCAGATACGCAGTATTTT.

This clonotype was seen just once. This rearrangement joins TRBV6-5 to TRBJ1-1; D call uncertain. V was shortened by 2 bases and J by 4 bases, with 14 bases between the two germline ends. CDR3 length equals 15 residues. Germline V gives CDR1 MNHEY, CDR2 SVGAGI. In DNA, the CDR3 is TGTGCCAGCAGTTACCGCCGGATTGGTAGCACTGAAGCTTTCTTT. This codes for CASSYRRIGSTEAFF.

This clonotype appeared a few times. The chain couples TRBV12-3 or TRBV12-4 to TRBJ2-2; D uncertain. This CDR3 comprises 14 residues. V was cut by 6 bases and J by 6 bases, with 14 bases left in between. The CDR3 here is CASSHRNRPGELFF. In nucleotides, the CDR3 is TGTGCCAGCAGCCACCGCAACCGCCCCGGGGAGCTGTTTTTT.

CDR3 protein: CASSSNGHLEAFF. The CDR3 DNA sequence: TGTGCCAGCAGCTCCAACGGCCATCTCGAAGCTTTCTTT. The chain carries TRBV7-2 and TRBJ1-1; D remains ambiguous. Trimming left V 4 bases short and J 8 bases short, with 14 bases between. Germline CDR1 reads SGHTA; CDR2 reads FQGNSA. The CDR3 sequence is 13 residues long.

This clonotype has at least ten counts. The genes are TRBV7-2 and TRBJ2-3; D not resolved. Germline CDR1 is SGHTA and CDR2 is FQGNSA. V lost 1 base, J lost 10 bases, and 12 bases lay in between. The CDR3 sequence is 13 residues long. The CDR3, as DNA: TGTGCCAGCAGCTTAGAAGGCAGTAATCCGCAGTATTTT. Translation gives CASSLEGSNPQYF.

This clonotype was picked up a small number of times. The CDR3 nucleotides read TGTGCCAGCAGCCAAAGCGACAGGGACGCAGATACGCAGTATTTT. Translating gives CASSQSDRDADTQYF. The chain employs TRBV4-2 and TRBJ2-3, with 7 positions matching TRBD1. Germline V gene sequence: CDR1 LGHNA, CDR2 YNFKEQ. The CDR3 spans 15 residues. The trim removed 2 bases at V and 4 bases at J, leaving 6 bases unmatched.

The chain employs TRBV25-1 and TRBJ1-4; 9 nucleotides agree with TRBD1. The CDR3 extends over 15 amino acids. V shed 3 bases, J shed 7 bases, and the junction held 6 bases outside the gene matches. The germline V gene encodes CDR1 MGHDK and CDR2 SYGVNS. The CDR3 DNA sequence: TGTGCCAGCAGTGACCCGGGACAGGGTGGTGAAAAACTGTTTTTT. Protein product: CASSDPGQGGEKLFF.

The J gene is TRBJ1-2, the V gene TRBV10-3; 7 bases fit TRBD1. The V gene end was trimmed by 6 bases and the J gene end by 1 base; junction bases not matched to a gene: 14. Looked up from germline, CDR1 is ENHRY and CDR2 is SYGVKD. This CDR3 contains 17 residues. The CDR3 region is CAISPTGIMSLNYGYTF. CDR3 nucleotides: TGTGCCATCAGCCCGACAGGGATTATGTCCCTTAACTATGGCTACACCTTC.

The table lists this clonotype with a few counts. The V gene is TRBV20-1, the J gene TRBJ2-5; weak D call: TRBD2 (6 bases). The germline gives CDR1 DFQATT, CDR2 SNEGSKA (reference sequence). The length of the CDR3 is 14 residues. Trimming cost V 0 bases and J 1 base, with 9 bases left between them. The CDR3 DNA reads as TGCAGTGCTAGAGATATGGGGGGCCAAGAGACCCAGTACTTC. It encodes CSARDMGGQETQYF.

This chain uses TRBV7-2 with TRBJ1-1, with 9 positions matching TRBD1. V was pared by 1 base and J by 4 bases, with 7 bases of the junction left unmatched. Germline values: CDR1 SGHTA, CDR2 FQGNSA. The length of the CDR3 is 16 residues. The CDR3 nucleotides read TGTGCCAGCAGCTTAGAAACAGGGGGCGGGTCCACTGAAGCTTTCTTT. This encodes CASSLETGGGSTEAFF.

This clonotype was detected a few times. The chain couples TRBV19 to TRBJ1-5; 10 nucleotides match TRBD1. Germline CDR1 reads LNHDA; CDR2 reads SQIVND (reference sequence). This CDR3 is built from 14 residues. Trimming removed 6 bases from V and 3 bases from J; junction bases left unmatched: 2. CDR3 DNA: TGTGCCAGTAGGGGACAGGGGCACAATCAGCCCCAGCATTTT. Translated, it gives CASRGQGHNQPQHF.

This clonotype was seen at least ten times. This chain uses TRBV29-1 with TRBJ2-1, with 9 bases matching TRBD1. J gave up 11 bases and V 6 bases, and 8 bases lay outside the gene matches. This CDR3 region has 12 residues. Germline values: CDR1 SQVTM, CDR2 ANQGSEA. CDR3 sequence: CSVHTGGPQQFF. CDR3 nucleotide sequence: TGCAGCGTACACACAGGGGGCCCCCAGCAGTTCTTC.

This clonotype was recorded a few times. J is TRBJ2-7 and V is TRBV7-8; TRBD1 or TRBD2 may be the D gene (6 bases each). Per the germline V gene, CDR1 is SGHVS and CDR2 is FQNEAQ. V was cut by 1 base and J by 6 bases, with 10 bases left in between. The CDR3 loop spans 13 amino acids. The CDR3 spells CASSLVKGGEQYV. The CDR3 nucleotides read TGTGCCAGCAGCTTAGTCAAGGGGGGCGAGCAGTACGTC.

In this sample, this clonotype turned up many times. V usage is TRBV7-2 and J usage is TRBJ1-2, with D possibly TRBD1 on 5 matching bases. The V gene's germline CDR1 is SGHTA and CDR2 FQGNSA. Trimming removed 4 bases from V and 8 bases from J, with 14 bases in between. The CDR3 is 13 amino acids. CDR3 residues: CASSSTAGGGYTF. The CDR3 bases are TGTGCCAGCAGCTCGACAGCCGGAGGAGGCTACACCTTC.

Many counts were recorded for this clonotype. The rearrangement joins TRBV7-2 to TRBJ2-2, with D perhaps assigned TRBD1 or TRBD2 (5 bases each). V gave up 6 bases and J gave up 1 base, with 18 bases separating them. The germline V gene has CDR1 SGHTA and CDR2 FQGNSA. The CDR3 extends over 17 amino acids. For the CDR3, the DNA is TGTGCCAGCAGGTCGTTTGGGACGGATCTGAACACCGGGGAGCTGTTTTTT. Translated, it gives CASRSFGTDLNTGELFF.

V is TRBV5-5 and J is TRBJ1-3, with a possible D match to TRBD1 (6 bases). Germline V lookup: CDR1 SGHKS, CDR2 YYEKEE (reference sequence). The CDR3 extends over 15 amino acids. V dropped 4 bases and J dropped 0 bases, with 11 bases sitting between them. Here the CDR3 reads CASSPGASSGNTIYF. CDR3 sequence (DNA): TGTGCCAGCAGCCCGGGGGCAAGCTCTGGAAACACCATATATTTT.

The chain joins TRBV24-1 to TRBJ2-2; 8 bases line up with TRBD1. The V segment lost 0 bases and the J segment 1 base; nucleotides outside the gene matches: 3. From germline, CDR1 is KGHDR and CDR2 SFDVKD. The CDR3 is made up of 17 amino acids. The chain's CDR3 is CATSDLSGQVNTGELFF. The CDR3 nucleotides read TGTGCCACCAGTGATTTGTCGGGACAGGTGAACACCGGGGAGCTGTTTTTT.

The chain is built from TRBV7-2 and TRBJ1-1; the match to TRBD1 covers 12 bases. The CDR3 runs to 15 residues. The trim removed 8 bases at V and 8 bases at J, leaving 12 bases unmatched. Looked up from germline, CDR1 is SGHTA and CDR2 is FQGNSA. The CDR3 here is CASRVSGTGGAEAFF. The CDR3 coding sequence is TGTGCCAGCCGAGTATCCGGGACAGGGGGCGCGGAAGCTTTCTTT.

This clonotype appeared a few times. V and J are TRBV5-1 and TRBJ2-2; TRBD2 aligns across 7 bases. The germline CDR1 and CDR2 sequences are SGHRS and YFSETQ. The junction had 7 bases not matched to a gene; V was cut back by 0 bases and J by 5 bases. This CDR3 has 16 residues. The CDR3 loop reads CASSLVGGGETGELFF. The DNA of the CDR3 is TGCGCCAGCAGCTTGGTAGGCGGGGGAGAAACCGGGGAGCTGTTTTTT.

This clonotype appeared a few times. The J gene is TRBJ2-1, the V gene TRBV18; 7 nucleotides line up with TRBD2. CDR1 and CDR2 from the germline V gene are KGHSH and LQKENI. V lost 2 bases, J lost 10 bases, and 5 bases stayed unmatched. The CDR3 spans 13 residues. Written as DNA, the CDR3 is TGTGCCAGCTCACCATACGGTAGCGGGGAGCAGTTCTTC. It yields the protein CASSPYGSGEQFF. The entire variable domain, with the rest obtained from reference TRBV18 and TRBJ2-1, is as follows: NAGVMQNPRHLVRRRGQEARLRCSPMKGHSHVYWYRQLPEEGLKFMVYLQKENIIDESGMPKERFSAEFPKEGPSILRIQQVVRGDSAAYFCASSPYGSGEQFFGPGTRLTVL.

The V and J genes are TRBV6-2 or TRBV6-3 and TRBJ1-2; 7 bases map to TRBD1. The germline CDR1 and CDR2 sequences are MNHEY and SVGEGT. V trimming: 4 bases; J trimming: 8 bases; junction bases outside the gene matches: 10. This CDR3 comprises 14 residues. CDR3 protein: CASSSIRQGRGYTF. The CDR3 DNA is TGTGCCAGCAGTTCAATACGACAGGGTCGGGGCTACACCTTC.

This clonotype was seen just once. The V gene is TRBV7-3, the J gene TRBJ2-3; 10 bases map to TRBD2. Trimming at V came to 4 bases and at J to 2 bases, leaving 6 bases not matched to a gene. Germline CDR1 reads SGHTA; CDR2 reads FQGTGA. CDR3 length equals 16 residues. The CDR3 bases are TGTGCCAGCAGCTCCCACAGCGGGGGGGCCACAGATACGCAGTATTTT. Its translation is CASSSHSGGATDTQYF.

This clonotype was seen a few times. The chain links TRBV7-3 to TRBJ2-3; 11 nucleotides align to TRBD1. CDR1 and CDR2 (germline): SGHTA, FQGTGA. There are 15 residues in the CDR3. J gave up 5 bases and V 3 bases, and 4 bases lay outside the gene matches. CDR3 coding DNA: TGTGCCAGCAGCTTGGGACAGGGGGTGGGAGATACGCAGTATTTT. Amino acid sequence: CASSLGQGVGDTQYF.

The gene calls are TRBV7-2 and TRBJ1-5, with a possible D match to TRBD1 (6 bases). Trimming left V 5 bases short and J 3 bases short, with 14 bases between. CDR3 length: 15 amino acids. Germline V CDR1 and CDR2: SGHTA, FQGNSA. CDR3 amino acids: CASSTQTGVNQPQHF. DNA of the CDR3: TGTGCCAGCAGCACTCAGACAGGAGTCAATCAGCCCCAGCATTTT.

V and J are TRBV9 and TRBJ2-1, with D possibly matching TRBD1 (5 bases). The CDR3 spans 13 residues. V lost 0 bases, J lost 7 bases, and 8 bases lay in between. Germline-derived CDR1 and CDR2 are SGDLS and YYNGEE. CDR3 nucleotides: TGTGCCAGCAGCGTAGCCCAGGGAAATGAGCAGTTCTTC. Amino acids: CASSVAQGNEQFF.

V usage is TRBV7-8 and J usage is TRBJ1-5; D is uncertain. Germline V gene data show CDR1 as SGHVS and CDR2 as FQNEAQ. V shed 5 bases and J shed 0 bases, with 11 bases lying between them. The CDR3 has 15 residues. CDR3 DNA: TGTGCCAGCAGCACCGGAAGTTATAGCAATCAGCCCCAGCATTTT. Its protein is CASSTGSYSNQPQHF.

This sequence joins TRBV6-1 and TRBJ1-5; perhaps TRBD1 as D (5 bases). This CDR3 is 15 amino acids long. CDR1 is MNHNS and CDR2 is SASEGT in the germline V gene. The ends were cut back, 6 bases at V and 1 base at J, with 13 bases in the middle. Here the CDR3 DNA reads TGTGCCAGCAGGTATGACAGCTCGAGCAATCAGCCCCAGCATTTT. This translates into CASRYDSSSNQPQHF.

The table lists this clonotype with many counts. The rearrangement uses TRBV5-1 and TRBJ2-3, with 8 bases identical to TRBD1. The CDR3 has 15 residues. Germline CDR1 is SGHRS and CDR2 is YFSETQ. After removal of 0 bases from V and 4 bases from J, the junction contained 4 bases not matched to a gene. The CDR3 nucleotides are TGCGCCAGCAGCTTGGTAACAGGGGGAGCAGATACGCAGTATTTT. Encoded protein: CASSLVTGGADTQYF. Variable domain in full (rest from reference TRBV5-1 and TRBJ2-3): KAGVTQTPRYLIKTRGQQVTLSCSPISGHRSVSWYQQTPGQGLQFLFEYFSETQRNKGNFPGRFSGRQFSNSRSEMNVSTLELGDSALYLCASSLVTGGADTQYFGPGTRLTVL.

This chain connects TRBV5-5 to TRBJ2-6, with D possibly being TRBD2 (5 bases). In germline, CDR1 is SGHKS, CDR2 YYEKEE (reference sequence). The CDR3 loop spans 14 amino acids. Between the trimmed V and J ends, which lost 7 bases and 2 bases, there was a span of 10 bases. This CDR3 is CASYRGTGANVLTF. The CDR3 bases are TGTGCCAGCTACCGAGGGACTGGGGCCAACGTCCTGACTTTC. Looking up the rest from reference TRBV5-5 and TRBJ2-6 gives the full variable domain: DAGVTQSPTHLIKTRGQQVTLRCSPISGHKSVSWYQQVLGQGPQFIFQYYEKEERGRGNFPDRFSARQFPNYSSELNVNALLLGDSALYLCASYRGTGANVLTFGAGSRLTVL.

The sample holds a few counts of this clonotype. This chain joins TRBV19 and TRBJ1-1, with TRBD1 as a possible D gene (5 bases). CDR3 length: 14 amino acids. The V and J ends lost 5 bases and 4 bases respectively, with 14 bases between them. Germline V gene sequence: CDR1 LNHDA, CDR2 SQIVND (reference sequence). CDR3 coding DNA: TGTGCCAGTAGTCACCAGGGATGGGGCACTGAAGCTTTCTTT. Translated: CASSHQGWGTEAFF. The full variable domain, with the rest looked up from reference TRBV19 and TRBJ1-1, is DGGITQSPKYLFRKEGQNVTLSCEQNLNHDAMYWYRQDPGQGLRLIYYSQIVNDFQKGDIAEGYSVSREKKESFPLTVTSAQKNPTAFYLCASSHQGWGTEAFFGQGTRLTVV.

The table lists this clonotype with many counts. The gene calls are TRBV5-1 and TRBJ2-3; 10 nucleotides line up with TRBD2. The V gene end was trimmed by 6 bases and the J gene end by 4 bases; junction bases not matched to a gene: 5. The CDR3 has 14 residues. The V gene's germline CDR1 is SGHRS and CDR2 YFSETQ. The CDR3 sequence is CASTRTSGADTQYF. CDR3 nucleotide sequence: TGCGCCAGCACCAGGACTAGCGGCGCAGATACGCAGTATTTT.

This clonotype was seen only a few times. The J gene is TRBJ1-5, the V gene TRBV5-5; no clear D gene. Trimming stripped 0 bases from V and 7 bases from J, with 14 bases between. The CDR3 covers 15 residues. The germline gives CDR1 SGHKS, CDR2 YYEKEE (reference sequence). The CDR3 here is CASSLGANVGQPQHF. Here the CDR3 DNA reads TGTGCCAGCAGCTTGGGAGCCAACGTTGGCCAGCCCCAGCATTTT.